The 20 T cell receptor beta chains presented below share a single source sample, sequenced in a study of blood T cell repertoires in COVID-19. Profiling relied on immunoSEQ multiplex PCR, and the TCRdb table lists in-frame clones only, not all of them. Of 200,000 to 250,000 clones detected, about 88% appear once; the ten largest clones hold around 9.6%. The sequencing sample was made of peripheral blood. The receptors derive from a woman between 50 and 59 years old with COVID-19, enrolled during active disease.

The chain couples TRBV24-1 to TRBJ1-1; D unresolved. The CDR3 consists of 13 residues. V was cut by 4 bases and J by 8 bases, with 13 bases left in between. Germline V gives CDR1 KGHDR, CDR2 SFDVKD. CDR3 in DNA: TGTGCCACCAGTGAGCCTACCACGACAGAAGCTTTCTTT. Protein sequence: CATSEPTTTEAFF.

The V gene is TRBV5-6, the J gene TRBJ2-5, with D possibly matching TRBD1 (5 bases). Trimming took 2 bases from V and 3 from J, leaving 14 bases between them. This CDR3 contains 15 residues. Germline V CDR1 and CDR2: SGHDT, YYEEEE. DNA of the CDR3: TGTGCCAGCAGCTTCTCCAGGGTATCGAAAGAGACCCAGTACTTC. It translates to CASSFSRVSKETQYF.

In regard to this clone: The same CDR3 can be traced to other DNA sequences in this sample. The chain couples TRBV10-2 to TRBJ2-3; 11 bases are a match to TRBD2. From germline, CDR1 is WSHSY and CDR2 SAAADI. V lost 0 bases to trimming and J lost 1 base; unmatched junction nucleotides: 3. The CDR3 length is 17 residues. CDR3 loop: CASSESKLAGGTDTQYF. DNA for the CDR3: TGCGCCAGCAGTGAGTCGAAACTAGCGGGGGGCACAGATACGCAGTATTTT.

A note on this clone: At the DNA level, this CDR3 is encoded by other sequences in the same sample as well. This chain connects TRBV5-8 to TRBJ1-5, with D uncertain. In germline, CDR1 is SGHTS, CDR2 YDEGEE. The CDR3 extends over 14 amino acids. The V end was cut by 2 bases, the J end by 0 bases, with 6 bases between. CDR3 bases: TGTGCCAGCAGCTTTCTTTATAGCAATCAGCCCCAGCATTTT. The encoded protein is CASSFLYSNQPQHF.

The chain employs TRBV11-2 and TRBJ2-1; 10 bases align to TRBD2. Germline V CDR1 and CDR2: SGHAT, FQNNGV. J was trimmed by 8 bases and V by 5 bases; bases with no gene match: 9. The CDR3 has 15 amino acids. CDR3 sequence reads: CASSPGAGGPDEQFF. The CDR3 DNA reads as TGTGCCAGCAGCCCGGGAGCGGGGGGGCCGGATGAGCAGTTCTTC.

CDR3 in DNA: TGCGCCAGCAGCTTGGCTCCGACAGGGGGAAGCGAGACCCAGTACTTC. This encodes CASSLAPTGGSETQYF. The chain uses TRBV5-1 and TRBJ2-5, with 9 bases aligning to TRBD1. V lost 0 bases and J lost 5; bases outside the gene matches: 8. Germline V lookup: CDR1 SGHRS, CDR2 YFSETQ. CDR3 length equals 16 residues.

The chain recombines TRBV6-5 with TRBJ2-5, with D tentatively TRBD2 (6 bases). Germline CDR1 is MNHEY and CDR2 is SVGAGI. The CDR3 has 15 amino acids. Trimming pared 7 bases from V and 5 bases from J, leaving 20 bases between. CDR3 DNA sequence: TGTGCCAGCACCCACTGGAGGGCCAGGGAGGAGACCCAGTACTTC. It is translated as CASTHWRAREETQYF.

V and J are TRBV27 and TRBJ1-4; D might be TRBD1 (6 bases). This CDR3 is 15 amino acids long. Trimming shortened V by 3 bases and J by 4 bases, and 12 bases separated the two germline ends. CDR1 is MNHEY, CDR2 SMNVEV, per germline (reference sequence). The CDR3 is CASSLGGRINEKLFF. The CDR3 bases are TGTGCCAGCAGTTTGGGGGGGCGCATTAATGAAAAACTGTTTTTT.

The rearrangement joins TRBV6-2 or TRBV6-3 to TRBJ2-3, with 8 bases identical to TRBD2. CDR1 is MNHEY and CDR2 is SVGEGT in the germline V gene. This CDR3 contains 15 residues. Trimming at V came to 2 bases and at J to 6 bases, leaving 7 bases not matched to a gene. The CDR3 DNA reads TGTGCCAGCAGTTACGGCTCGGGGGGGGTTGATACGCAGTATTTT. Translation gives CASSYGSGGVDTQYF.

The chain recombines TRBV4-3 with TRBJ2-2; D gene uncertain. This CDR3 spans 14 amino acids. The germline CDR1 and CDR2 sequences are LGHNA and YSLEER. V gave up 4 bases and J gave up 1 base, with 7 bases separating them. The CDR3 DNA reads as TGCGCCAGCAGCCGCGAGGTGAACACCGGGGAGCTGTTTTTT. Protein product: CASSREVNTGELFF.

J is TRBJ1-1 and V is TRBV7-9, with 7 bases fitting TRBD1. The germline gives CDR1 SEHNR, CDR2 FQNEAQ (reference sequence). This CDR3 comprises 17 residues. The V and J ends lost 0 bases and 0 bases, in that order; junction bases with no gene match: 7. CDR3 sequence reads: CASSLAPLTGLNTEAFF. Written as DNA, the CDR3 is TGTGCCAGCAGCTTAGCCCCCCTGACAGGGTTGAACACTGAAGCTTTCTTT.

As DNA, the CDR3 is TGTGCCAGCGAAATTACTCCGGACAGCTACGAGCAGTACTTC. Translation gives CASEITPDSYEQYF. This sequence joins TRBV11-2 and TRBJ2-7; TRBD1 might be the D (6 bases). Germline CDR1 SGHAT, CDR2 FQNNGV. The CDR3 sequence is 14 residues long. Trimming pared 8 bases from V and 3 bases from J, leaving 17 bases between.

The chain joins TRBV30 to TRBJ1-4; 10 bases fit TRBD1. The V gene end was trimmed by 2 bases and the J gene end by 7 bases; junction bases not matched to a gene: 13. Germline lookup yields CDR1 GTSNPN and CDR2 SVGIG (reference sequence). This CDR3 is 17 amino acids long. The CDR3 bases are TGTGCCTGGAGTCCCGGGACAGGGGAACTTCTGGGTGAAAAACTGTTTTTT. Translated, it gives CAWSPGTGELLGEKLFF.

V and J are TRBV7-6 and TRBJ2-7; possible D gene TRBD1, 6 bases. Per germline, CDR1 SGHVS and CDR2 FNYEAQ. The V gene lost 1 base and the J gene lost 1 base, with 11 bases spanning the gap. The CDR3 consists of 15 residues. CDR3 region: CASSLVQGGSYEQYF. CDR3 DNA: TGTGCCAGCAGCTTAGTACAGGGCGGGTCCTACGAGCAGTACTTC. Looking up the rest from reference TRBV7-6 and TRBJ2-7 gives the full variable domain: GAGVSQSPRYKVTKRGQDVALRCDPISGHVSLYWYRQALGQGPEFLTYFNYEAQQDKSGLPNDRFSAERPEGSISTLTIQRTEQRDSAMYRCASSLVQGGSYEQYFGPGTRLTVT.

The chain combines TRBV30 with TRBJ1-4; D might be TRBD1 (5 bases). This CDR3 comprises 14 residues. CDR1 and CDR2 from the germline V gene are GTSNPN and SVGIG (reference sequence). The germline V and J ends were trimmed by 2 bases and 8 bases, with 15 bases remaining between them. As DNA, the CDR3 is TGTGCCTGGAGTAGTGGGGCGGGAGACGAAAAACTGTTTTTT. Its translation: CAWSSGAGDEKLFF.

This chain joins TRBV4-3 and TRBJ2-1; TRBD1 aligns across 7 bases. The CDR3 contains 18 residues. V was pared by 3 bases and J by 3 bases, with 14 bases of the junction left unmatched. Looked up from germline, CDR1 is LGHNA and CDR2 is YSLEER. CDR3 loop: CASSHSHQGGSYYNEQFF. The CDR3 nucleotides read TGCGCCAGCAGCCACAGTCACCAAGGGGGCTCTTACTACAATGAGCAGTTCTTC.

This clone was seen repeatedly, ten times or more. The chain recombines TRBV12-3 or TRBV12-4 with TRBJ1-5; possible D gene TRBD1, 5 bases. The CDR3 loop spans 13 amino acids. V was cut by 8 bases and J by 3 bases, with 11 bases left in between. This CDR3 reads CASARTPNQPQHF. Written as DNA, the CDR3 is TGTGCCAGCGCCCGGACACCCAATCAGCCCCAGCATTTT.

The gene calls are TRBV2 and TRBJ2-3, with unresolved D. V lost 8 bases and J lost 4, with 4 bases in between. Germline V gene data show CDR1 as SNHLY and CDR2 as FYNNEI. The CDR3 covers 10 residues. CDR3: CASFADTQYF. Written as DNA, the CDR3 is TGTGCCAGCTTCGCAGATACGCAGTATTTT.

In nucleotides, the CDR3 is TGCAGTGCTAGTCGCCAGGGGCAGGGTAGAACAGATACGCAGTATTTT. Its translation is CSASRQGQGRTDTQYF. The rearrangement uses TRBV20-1 and TRBJ2-3; D perhaps matches TRBD1 (6 bases). Deletions cut 3 bases from V and 3 bases from J, with 19 bases between. The CDR3 loop spans 16 amino acids. Germline-derived CDR1 and CDR2 are DFQATT and SNEGSKA (reference sequence).

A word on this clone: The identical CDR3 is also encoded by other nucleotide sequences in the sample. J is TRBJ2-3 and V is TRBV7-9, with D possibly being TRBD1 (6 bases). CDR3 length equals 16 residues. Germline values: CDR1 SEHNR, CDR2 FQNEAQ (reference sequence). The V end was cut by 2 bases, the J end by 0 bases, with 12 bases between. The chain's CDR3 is CASSLSRGTSTDTQYF. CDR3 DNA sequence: TGTGCCAGCAGCTTATCGAGGGGGACGAGCACAGATACGCAGTATTTT.